This entry lists 14 T cell receptor beta chains sequenced from one sample in a study of control samples from healthy donors and cancer patients. The table came from immunoSEQ multiplex PCR; TCRdb's copy has only in-frame clones and leaves some out. Seen here are 190,000 or so clones, roughly 91% observed once, and the top ten hold approximately 1.5%. The material sequenced was blood. The receptors stem from a man younger than 35 in good health.

The chain combines TRBV11-1 with TRBJ2-7; D might be TRBD1 (5 bases). CDR1 is SGHAT, CDR2 FQDESV, per germline (reference sequence). V lost 4 bases to trimming and J lost 4 bases, with 11 bases between them. The CDR3 is 13 residues long. CDR3 residues: CASSSTDRYEQYF. The CDR3 DNA sequence: TGTGCCAGCAGCTCGACAGATCGGTACGAGCAGTACTTC.

V and J are TRBV7-8 and TRBJ2-1, with TRBD2 matching 12 bases. V trimming: 4 bases; J trimming: 7 bases; junction bases outside the gene matches: 8. This CDR3 region has 16 residues. The germline V gene encodes CDR1 SGHVS and CDR2 FQNEAQ. The CDR3 DNA is TGTGCCAGCAGCTCTAGGACTAGCGGGGTTTCGAATGAGCAGTTCTTC. This encodes CASSSRTSGVSNEQFF.

The genes are TRBV28 and TRBJ2-6; D is unresolved. Germline V gene lookup returns CDR1 MDHEN and CDR2 SYDVKM. Trimming cost V 3 bases and J 3 bases, with 6 bases left between them. The CDR3 is 14 residues long. CDR3 region: CASSFDGGANVLTF. The CDR3 coding sequence is TGTGCCAGCAGTTTCGACGGTGGGGCCAACGTCCTGACTTTC.

The CDR3 protein is CASSTGQASGNTIYF. In nucleotides, the CDR3 is TGTGCCAGTAGTACTGGACAGGCCTCTGGAAACACCATATATTTT. The chain recombines TRBV19 with TRBJ1-3; 7 bases map to TRBD1. Germline values: CDR1 LNHDA, CDR2 SQIVND (reference sequence). Germline trimming cut 4 bases from V and 0 bases from J; bases unmatched to any gene: 3. The CDR3 consists of 15 residues.

Here the CDR3 DNA reads TGTGCCAGCAGCTTTAGCAGAGCCTACGAGCAGTACTTC. Protein: CASSFSRAYEQYF. The chain carries TRBV5-8 and TRBJ2-7; D is unresolved. The ends were cut back, 2 bases at V and 2 bases at J, with 8 bases in the middle. Looked up from germline, CDR1 is SGHTS and CDR2 is YDEGEE. The CDR3 runs 13 residues.

The chain employs TRBV2 and TRBJ2-7; maybe TRBD2 (6 bases). The germline V and J ends were trimmed by 5 bases and 0 bases, with 17 bases remaining between them. This CDR3 comprises 16 residues. Germline V gene data show CDR1 as SNHLY and CDR2 as FYNNEI. This CDR3 reads CASSHYRDGSSYEQYF. Here the CDR3 DNA reads TGTGCCAGCAGTCATTACCGGGACGGGAGCTCCTACGAGCAGTACTTC.

V is TRBV28 and J is TRBJ2-7; TRBD2 matches 8 bases. With V trimmed by 8 bases and J by 3 bases, 6 bases remained unmatched. The CDR3 spans 13 residues. Per germline, CDR1 MDHEN and CDR2 SYDVKM. The CDR3 region has the DNA TGTGCCAGCGAGACTAGCGACGGCTACGAGCAGTACTTC. Protein sequence: CASETSDGYEQYF.

This chain joins TRBV19 and TRBJ2-1; D might be TRBD2 (6 bases). V was trimmed by 6 bases and J by 10 bases, leaving 13 bases between them. The CDR3 is made up of 12 amino acids. Germline values: CDR1 LNHDA, CDR2 SQIVND (reference sequence). The CDR3, as DNA: TGTGCCAGTAGCTCGTGGGGGGACGAGCAGTTCTTC. Translating gives CASSSWGDEQFF.

This rearrangement joins TRBV5-4 to TRBJ2-7; 8 nucleotides line up with TRBD1. CDR1 is SGHNT, CDR2 YYREEE, per germline (reference sequence). CDR3 length: 16 residues. The V and J ends lost 4 bases and 1 base, in that order; junction bases with no gene match: 10. The CDR3 is CASSPGQGAMSYEQYF. CDR3 nucleotide sequence: TGTGCCAGCAGCCCCGGACAGGGAGCTATGTCCTACGAGCAGTACTTC.

This clone was picked up a small number of times. The chain joins TRBV20-1 to TRBJ1-5; D is ambiguous. The CDR3 totals 11 residues. V lost 2 bases to trimming and J lost 8 bases, with 7 bases between them. CDR1 and CDR2 from the germline V gene are DFQATT and SNEGSKA (reference sequence). The CDR3 coding sequence is TGCAGTGCTAGAAGTCTAGAGCCCCAGCATTTT. It specifies CSARSLEPQHF.

V is TRBV24-1 and J is TRBJ2-3; 7 nucleotides match TRBD1. The CDR3 contains 16 residues. J gave up 1 base and V 3 bases, and 6 bases lay outside the gene matches. The germline V gene encodes CDR1 KGHDR and CDR2 SFDVKD. This CDR3 reads CATSDLTGSGTDTQYF. In DNA, the CDR3 is TGTGCCACCAGTGATCTGACAGGGTCTGGCACAGATACGCAGTATTTT.

The count of this clone is one. This chain joins TRBV25-1 and TRBJ2-5; the D gene is possibly TRBD1 (5 bases). This CDR3 has 17 amino acids. Germline V gives CDR1 MGHDK, CDR2 SYGVNS. Between the trimmed V and J ends, which lost 0 bases and 1 base, there was a span of 15 bases. As DNA, the CDR3 is TGTGCCAGCAGTGAATACTCAGCAGGGATCGGCCAAGAGACCCAGTACTTC. It specifies CASSEYSAGIGQETQYF.

This clone was recorded once. The chain joins TRBV2 to TRBJ2-1; D is perhaps TRBD1 (5 bases). CDR3 length equals 12 residues. Germline V gene sequence: CDR1 SNHLY, CDR2 FYNNEI. V shed 4 bases and J shed 9 bases, with 10 bases lying between them. The CDR3 nucleotides are TGTGCCAGCAGTGGACAGTTCGGTGAGCAGTTCTTC. Protein: CASSGQFGEQFF.

This clone appeared a single time. The chain uses TRBV25-1 and TRBJ2-2, with D hard to call. Germline CDR1 reads MGHDK; CDR2 reads SYGVNS. This CDR3 contains 14 residues. V lost 5 bases and J lost 0, with 7 bases in between. CDR3 DNA: TGTGCCAGCAGTTTTACCGCGAACACCGGGGAGCTGTTTTTT. This sequence encodes CASSFTANTGELFF.